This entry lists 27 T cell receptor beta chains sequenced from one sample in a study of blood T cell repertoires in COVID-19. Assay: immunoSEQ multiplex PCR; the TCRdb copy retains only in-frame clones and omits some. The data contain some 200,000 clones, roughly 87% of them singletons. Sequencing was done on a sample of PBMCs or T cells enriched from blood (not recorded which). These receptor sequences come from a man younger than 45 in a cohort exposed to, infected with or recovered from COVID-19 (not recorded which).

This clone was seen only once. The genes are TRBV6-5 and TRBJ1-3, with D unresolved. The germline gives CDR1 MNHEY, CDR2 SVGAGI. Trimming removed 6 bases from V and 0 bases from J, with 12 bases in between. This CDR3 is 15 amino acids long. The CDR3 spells CASSRTSSSGNTIYF. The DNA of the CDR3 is TGTGCCAGCAGCCGCACCTCGAGCTCTGGAAACACCATATATTTT.

This chain's CDR3 is CASSRLGGDYTGELFF. The CDR3 DNA is TGCGCCAGCAGCCGCCTCGGGGGAGACTACACCGGGGAGCTGTTTTTT. V is TRBV5-1 and J is TRBJ2-2, with D perhaps matching TRBD2 (6 bases). The CDR3 runs 16 residues. Germline-derived CDR1 and CDR2 are SGHRS and YFSETQ. V lost 4 bases, J lost 3 bases, and 16 bases lay in between.

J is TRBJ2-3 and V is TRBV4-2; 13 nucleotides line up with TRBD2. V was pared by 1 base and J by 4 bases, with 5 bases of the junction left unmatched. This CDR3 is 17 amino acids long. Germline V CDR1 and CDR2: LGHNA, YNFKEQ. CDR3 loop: CASSQVTTSGRADTQYF. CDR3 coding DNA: TGTGCCAGCAGCCAAGTCACAACTAGCGGGAGGGCAGATACGCAGTATTTT.

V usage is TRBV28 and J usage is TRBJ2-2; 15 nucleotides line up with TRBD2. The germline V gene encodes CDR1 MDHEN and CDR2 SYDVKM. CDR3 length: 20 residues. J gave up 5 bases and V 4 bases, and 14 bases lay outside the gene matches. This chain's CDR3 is CASSSPLPIGLAGGTGELFF. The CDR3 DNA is TGTGCCAGCAGTTCACCGCTACCGATTGGACTAGCGGGAGGGACCGGGGAGCTGTTTTTT.

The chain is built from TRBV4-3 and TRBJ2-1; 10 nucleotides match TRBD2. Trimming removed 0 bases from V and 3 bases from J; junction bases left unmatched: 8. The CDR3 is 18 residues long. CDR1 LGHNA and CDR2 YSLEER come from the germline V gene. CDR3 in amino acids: CASSQDVRRLAGYNEQFF. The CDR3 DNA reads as TGCGCCAGCAGCCAAGATGTAAGGCGACTAGCGGGCTACAATGAGCAGTTCTTC.

CDR3 DNA sequence: TGTGCCAGCAGTCGGGACAGGGGGGACTATGGCTACACCTTC. The encoded protein is CASSRDRGDYGYTF. The rearrangement uses TRBV6-5 and TRBJ1-2; 11 bases line up with TRBD1. CDR3 size: 14 residues. The junction had 2 bases not matched to a gene; V was cut back by 5 bases and J by 3 bases. The germline CDR1 and CDR2 sequences are MNHEY and SVGAGI.

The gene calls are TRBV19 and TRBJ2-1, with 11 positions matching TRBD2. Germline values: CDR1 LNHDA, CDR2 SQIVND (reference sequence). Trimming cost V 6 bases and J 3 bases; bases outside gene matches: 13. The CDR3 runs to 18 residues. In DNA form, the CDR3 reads TGTGCCAGTAGCCGACTTCCCGGGACTAGCGGTTTCTACAATGAGCAGTTCTTC. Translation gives CASSRLPGTSGFYNEQFF.

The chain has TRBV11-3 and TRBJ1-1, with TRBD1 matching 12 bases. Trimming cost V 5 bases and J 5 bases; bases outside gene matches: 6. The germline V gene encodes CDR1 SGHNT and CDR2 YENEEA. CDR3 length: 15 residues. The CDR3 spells CASSISGQGATEAFF. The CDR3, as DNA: TGTGCCAGCAGCATATCGGGACAGGGGGCAACTGAAGCTTTCTTT.

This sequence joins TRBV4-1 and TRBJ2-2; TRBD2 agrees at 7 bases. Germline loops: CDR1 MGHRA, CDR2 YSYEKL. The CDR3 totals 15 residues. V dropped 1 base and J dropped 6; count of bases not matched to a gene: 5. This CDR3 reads CASSQGSGVPGELFF. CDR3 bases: TGCGCCAGCAGCCAAGGCAGCGGGGTTCCCGGGGAGCTGTTTTTT.

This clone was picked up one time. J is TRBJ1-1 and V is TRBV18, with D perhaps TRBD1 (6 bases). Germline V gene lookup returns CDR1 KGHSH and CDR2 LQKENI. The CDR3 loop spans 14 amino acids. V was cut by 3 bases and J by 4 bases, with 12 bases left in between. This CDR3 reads CASSPSTGSTEAFF. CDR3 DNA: TGTGCCAGCTCACCCTCGACAGGATCCACTGAAGCTTTCTTT. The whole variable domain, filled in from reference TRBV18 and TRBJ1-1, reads NAGVMQNPRHLVRRRGQEARLRCSPMKGHSHVYWYRQLPEEGLKFMVYLQKENIIDESGMPKERFSAEFPKEGPSILRIQQVVRGDSAAYFCASSPSTGSTEAFFGQGTRLTVV.

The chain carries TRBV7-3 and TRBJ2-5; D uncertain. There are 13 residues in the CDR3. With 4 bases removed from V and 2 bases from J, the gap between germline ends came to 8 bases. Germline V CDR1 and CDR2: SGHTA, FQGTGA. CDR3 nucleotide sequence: TGTGCCAGCAGCTCACAGTCTCAAGAGACCCAGTACTTC. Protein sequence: CASSSQSQETQYF.

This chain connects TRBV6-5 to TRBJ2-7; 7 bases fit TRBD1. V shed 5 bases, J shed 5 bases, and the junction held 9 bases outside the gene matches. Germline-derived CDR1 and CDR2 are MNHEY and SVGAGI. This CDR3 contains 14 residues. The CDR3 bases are TGTGCCAGCAGTCAGTTGACAGGGCGGAACGAGCAGTACTTC. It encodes CASSQLTGRNEQYF.

CDR3 coding DNA: TGTGCCAGCAGTGAGGGTAGCTTGCATGAGCAGTTCTTC. It translates to CASSEGSLHEQFF. V is TRBV2 and J is TRBJ2-1; D is uncertain. The V gene's germline CDR1 is SNHLY and CDR2 FYNNEI. The CDR3 spans 13 residues. Trimming stripped 3 bases from V and 8 bases from J, with 11 bases between.

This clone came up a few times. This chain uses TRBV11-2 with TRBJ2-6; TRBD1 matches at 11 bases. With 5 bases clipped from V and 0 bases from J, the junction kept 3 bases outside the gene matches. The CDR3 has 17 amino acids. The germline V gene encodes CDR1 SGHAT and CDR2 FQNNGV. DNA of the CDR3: TGTGCCAGCAGCCCCGGGACAGGGGGCTCTGGGGCCAACGTCCTGACTTTC. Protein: CASSPGTGGSGANVLTF.

CDR3 nucleotide sequence: TGTGCCAGCAGTTACAATCAGGGGACGAACACTGAAGCTTTCTTT. Amino acid sequence: CASSYNQGTNTEAFF. The gene calls are TRBV6-5 and TRBJ1-1, with a weak D call TRBD1 (6 bases). The germline gives CDR1 MNHEY, CDR2 SVGAGI. There are 15 residues in the CDR3. V was trimmed by 2 bases and J by 1 base, leaving 11 bases between them.

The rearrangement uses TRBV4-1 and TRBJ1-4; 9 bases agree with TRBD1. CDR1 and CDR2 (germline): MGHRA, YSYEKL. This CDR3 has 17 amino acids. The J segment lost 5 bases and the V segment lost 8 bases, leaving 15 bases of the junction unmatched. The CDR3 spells CASRPGQGRFTNEKLFF. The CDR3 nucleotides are TGCGCCAGCCGGCCGGGACAGGGCAGGTTCACCAATGAAAAACTGTTTTTT.

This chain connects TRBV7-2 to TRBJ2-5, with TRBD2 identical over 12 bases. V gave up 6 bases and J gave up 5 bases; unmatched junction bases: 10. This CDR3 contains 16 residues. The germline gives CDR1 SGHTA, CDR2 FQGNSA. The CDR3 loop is CASRDPSGRVRETQYF. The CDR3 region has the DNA TGTGCCAGCAGGGACCCTAGCGGGAGGGTGCGGGAGACCCAGTACTTC.

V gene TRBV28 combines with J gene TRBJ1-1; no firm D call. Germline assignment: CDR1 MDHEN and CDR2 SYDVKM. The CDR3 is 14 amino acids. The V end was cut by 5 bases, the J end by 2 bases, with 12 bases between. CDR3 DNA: TGTGCCAGCAGTATCCGGGATTTTAACACTGAAGCTTTCTTT. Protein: CASSIRDFNTEAFF.

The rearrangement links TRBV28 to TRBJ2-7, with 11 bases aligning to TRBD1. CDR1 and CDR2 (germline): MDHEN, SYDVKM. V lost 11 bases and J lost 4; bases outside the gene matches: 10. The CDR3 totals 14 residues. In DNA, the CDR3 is TGTGCCTCCCGCGGACAGGGGGCTTCTTACGAGCAGTACTTC. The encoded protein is CASRGQGASYEQYF.

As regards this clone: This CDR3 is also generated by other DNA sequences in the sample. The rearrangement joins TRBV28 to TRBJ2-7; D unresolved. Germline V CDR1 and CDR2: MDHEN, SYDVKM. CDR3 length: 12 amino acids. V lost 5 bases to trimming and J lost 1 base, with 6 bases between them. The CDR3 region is CASSPLSYEQYF. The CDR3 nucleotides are TGTGCCAGCAGTCCCTTATCCTACGAGCAGTACTTC.

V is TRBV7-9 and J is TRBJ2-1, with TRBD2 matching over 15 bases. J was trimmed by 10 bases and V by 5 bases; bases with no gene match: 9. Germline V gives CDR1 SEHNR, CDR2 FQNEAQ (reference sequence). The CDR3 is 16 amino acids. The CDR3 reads CASSPTGLAGGGEQFF. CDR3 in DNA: TGTGCCAGCAGCCCAACCGGACTAGCGGGAGGGGGCGAGCAGTTCTTC.

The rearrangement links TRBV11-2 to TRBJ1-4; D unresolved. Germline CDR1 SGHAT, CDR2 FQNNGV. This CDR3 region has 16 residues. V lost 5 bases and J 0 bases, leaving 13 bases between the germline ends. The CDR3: CASSLSEIPTNEKLFF. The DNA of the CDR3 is TGTGCCAGCAGCCTTAGTGAAATACCAACTAATGAAAAACTGTTTTTT.

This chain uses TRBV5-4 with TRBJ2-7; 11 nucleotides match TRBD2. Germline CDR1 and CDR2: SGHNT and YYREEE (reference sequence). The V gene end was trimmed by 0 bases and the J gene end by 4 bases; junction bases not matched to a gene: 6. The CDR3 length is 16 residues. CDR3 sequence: CASSLAIAGGGYEQYF. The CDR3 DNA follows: TGTGCCAGCAGCTTGGCTATAGCGGGAGGGGGGTACGAGCAGTACTTC.

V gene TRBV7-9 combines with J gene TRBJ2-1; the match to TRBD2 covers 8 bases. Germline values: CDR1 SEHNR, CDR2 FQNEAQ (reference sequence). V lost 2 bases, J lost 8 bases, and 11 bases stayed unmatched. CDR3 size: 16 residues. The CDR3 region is CASSLPQRELSHEQFF. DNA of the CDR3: TGTGCCAGCAGCTTACCACAGCGGGAGCTGAGCCATGAGCAGTTCTTC.

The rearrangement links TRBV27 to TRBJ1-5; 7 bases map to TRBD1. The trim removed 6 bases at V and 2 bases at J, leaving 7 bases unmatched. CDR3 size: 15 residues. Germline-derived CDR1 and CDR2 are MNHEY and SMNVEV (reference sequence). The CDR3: CASRRQGMGNQPQHF. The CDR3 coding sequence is TGTGCCAGCAGGAGACAGGGAATGGGCAATCAGCCCCAGCATTTT.

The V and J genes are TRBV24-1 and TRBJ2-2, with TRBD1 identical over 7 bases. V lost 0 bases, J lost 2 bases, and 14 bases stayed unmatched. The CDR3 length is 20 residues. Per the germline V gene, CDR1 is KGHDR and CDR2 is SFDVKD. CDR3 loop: CATSDLGDRRKVGNTGELFF. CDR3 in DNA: TGTGCCACCAGTGATTTGGGGGACAGAAGAAAGGTTGGTAACACCGGGGAGCTGTTTTTT.

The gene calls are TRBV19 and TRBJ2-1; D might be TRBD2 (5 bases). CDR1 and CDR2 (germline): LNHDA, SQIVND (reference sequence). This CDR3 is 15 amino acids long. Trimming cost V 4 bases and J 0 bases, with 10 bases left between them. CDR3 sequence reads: CASSKGAVSYNEQFF. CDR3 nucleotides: TGTGCCAGTAGTAAGGGAGCGGTCTCCTACAATGAGCAGTTCTTC.